These 18 T cell receptor beta chains came from one sample sequenced in a study of Graves' ophthalmopathy and Graves' hyperthyroidism. RNA served as the template for amplifying TCR beta CDR3 regions. Second-round multiplex PCR followed a first-round RT-PCR using HTBI primers. TCRdb re-analysed the multiplex PCR reads in MiXCR, keeping a single row per CDR3 protein. The sample includes hundreds of thousands of distinct CDR3 sequences, 35% to 50% seen only once; the top ten take around 3%. Sequenced input: peripheral blood. The receptors originated from an adult man with Graves' ophthalmopathy.

This clonotype has ten or more counts. The V and J genes are TRBV6-6 and TRBJ1-3, with D possibly being TRBD1 (5 bases). V was clipped by 9 bases and J by 0 bases, with 15 bases between them. Germline CDR1 is MNHNY and CDR2 is SVGAGI (reference sequence). The CDR3 contains 15 residues. CDR3 sequence (DNA): TGTGCCAGTTATCCGGGACGCACCTCTGGAAACACCATATATTTT. Its protein is CASYPGRTSGNTIYF.

Concerning this clonotype itself: A single base separates this from a much larger clone, so it may be a read error. The chain employs TRBV20-1 and TRBJ1-2; D is unresolved. V lost 1 base to trimming and J lost 3 bases, with 9 bases between them. Germline loops: CDR1 DFQATT, CDR2 SNEGSKA (reference sequence). The CDR3 is 13 residues long. The CDR3 is CSARGAEDYGYTF. CDR3 bases: TGCAGTGCTAGAGGGGCCGAGGACTATGGCTACACCTTC.

Of note for this clonotype: A read error may explain this, as a much larger clone is one base away. J is TRBJ2-7 and V is TRBV20-1; tentative D call: TRBD2 (5 bases). The CDR3 totals 11 residues. CDR1 DFQATT and CDR2 SNEGSKA come from the germline V gene (reference sequence). The CDR3 reads CAIGRAYEQYF. The CDR3 DNA is TGCGCCATAGGGCGGGCTTACGAGCAGTACTTC.

This clonotype turned up a few times. The V gene is TRBV6-1, the J gene TRBJ1-5; no clear D. Germline lookup yields CDR1 MNHNS and CDR2 SASEGT. Deletions cut 3 bases from V and 5 bases from J, with 11 bases between. This CDR3 comprises 14 residues. Written as DNA, the CDR3 is TGTGCCAGCAGTGAGGGCCGGGCGGATCAGCCCCAGCATTTT. This encodes CASSEGRADQPQHF.

There are many counts of this clonotype. This rearrangement joins TRBV13 to TRBJ1-6; 7 bases align to TRBD1. Germline V CDR1 and CDR2: PRHDT, FYEKMQ (reference sequence). After removal of 5 bases from V and 5 bases from J, the junction contained 12 bases not matched to a gene. The CDR3 sequence is 17 residues long. The CDR3 spells CASSPHPYRGDNSPLHF. CDR3 DNA sequence: TGTGCCAGCAGCCCACACCCGTACAGGGGAGATAATTCACCCCTCCACTTT.

This clonotype was observed many times. The chain employs TRBV7-2 and TRBJ1-5, with 7 bases fitting TRBD1. Trimming cost V 4 bases and J 4 bases; bases outside gene matches: 7. Germline assignment: CDR1 SGHTA and CDR2 FQGNSA. The CDR3 is 15 residues long. The chain's CDR3 is CASSSPGQPNQPQHF. The DNA of the CDR3 is TGTGCCAGCAGCTCACCGGGACAGCCTAATCAGCCCCAGCATTTT. Variable domain in full (rest from reference TRBV7-2 and TRBJ1-5): GAGVSQSPSNKVTEKGKDVELRCDPISGHTALYWYRQSLGQGLEFLIYFQGNSAPDKSGLPSDRFSAERTGGSVSTLTIQRTQQEDSAVYLCASSSPGQPNQPQHFGDGTRLSIL.

The rearrangement uses TRBV4-3 and TRBJ2-7; TRBD2 might be the D (7 bases). Germline-derived CDR1 and CDR2 are LGHNA and YSLEER. The V and J ends lost 4 bases and 4 bases respectively, with 20 bases between them. The CDR3 is 16 residues long. CDR3 sequence: CASSPGVGGGPYEQYF. The DNA for the CDR3 is TGCGCCAGCAGCCCAGGGGTGGGGGGGGGCCCGTACGAGCAGTACTTC.

This clonotype was observed many times. The gene calls are TRBV2 and TRBJ1-5, with 8 bases matching TRBD1. Germline CDR1 reads SNHLY; CDR2 reads FYNNEI. V dropped 5 bases and J dropped 11; count of bases not matched to a gene: 8. The CDR3 runs to 13 residues. The CDR3 loop reads CASSPTGGRAQHF. The CDR3 DNA is TGTGCCAGCAGTCCCACAGGGGGAAGGGCCCAGCATTTT.

In its sample, this clonotype was seen once. This sequence joins TRBV7-8 and TRBJ2-1, with 12 bases matching TRBD2. CDR1 is SGHVS and CDR2 is FQNEAQ in the germline V gene. The CDR3 is 17 residues long. The V and J ends lost 2 bases and 9 bases, in that order; junction bases with no gene match: 11. This CDR3 is CASSLLPSGREGSEQFF. The DNA for the CDR3 is TGTGCCAGCAGCTTACTGCCTAGCGGGAGGGAAGGCAGTGAGCAGTTCTTC. Using reference TRBV7-8 and TRBJ2-1 for the parts outside the CDR3, the full variable domain is GAGVSQSPRYKVAKRGQDVALRCDPISGHVSLFWYQQALGQGPEFLTYFQNEAQLDKSGLPSDRFFAERPEGSVSTLKIQRTQQEDSAVYLCASSLLPSGREGSEQFFGPGTRLTVL.

This chain connects TRBV9 to TRBJ2-7, with TRBD2 as a possible D gene (6 bases). The germline V gene encodes CDR1 SGDLS and CDR2 YYNGEE. Deletions cut 3 bases from V and 0 bases from J, with 13 bases between. This CDR3 has 15 residues. The CDR3 coding sequence is TGTGCCAGCAGCGGTTCGGGGGACCCCTCCTACGAGCAGTACTTC. It codes for CASSGSGDPSYEQYF.

This clonotype was seen a single time. The chain combines TRBV24-1 with TRBJ2-1, with TRBD2 matching over 9 bases. The CDR3 runs 14 residues. The V segment lost 5 bases and the J segment 5 bases; nucleotides outside the gene matches: 3. Germline values: CDR1 KGHDR, CDR2 SFDVKD. The CDR3 region has the DNA TGTGCCACCAGTGGACTAGCGGTAAACAATGAGCAGTTCTTC. Translated, it gives CATSGLAVNNEQFF.

The sample holds many counts of this clonotype. V and J are TRBV9 and TRBJ1-6; perhaps TRBD1 as D (6 bases). The CDR3 spans 14 residues. Trimming shortened V by 3 bases and J by 9 bases, and 13 bases separated the two germline ends. The germline gives CDR1 SGDLS, CDR2 YYNGEE. The chain's CDR3 is CASSEGGASSPLHF. In nucleotides, the CDR3 is TGTGCCAGCAGCGAGGGGGGGGCAAGTTCACCCCTCCACTTT.

CDR3 sequence (DNA): TGTGCCAGCAGTGAGGACAGAATGGTCTACCAAGAGACCCAGTACTTC. Amino acid sequence: CASSEDRMVYQETQYF. This chain connects TRBV6-5 to TRBJ2-5; the D gene is possibly TRBD1 (6 bases). The ends were cut back, 5 bases at V and 0 bases at J, with 16 bases in the middle. This CDR3 comprises 16 residues. Germline-derived CDR1 and CDR2 are MNHEY and SVGAGI.

This clonotype was seen a few times. The chain recombines TRBV10-3 with TRBJ2-7; 8 bases align to TRBD1. The V and J ends lost 10 bases and 6 bases, in that order; junction bases with no gene match: 17. CDR1 is ENHRY, CDR2 SYGVKD, per germline. The CDR3 runs 15 residues. Here the CDR3 reads CASRSPSTGAGEQYF. The CDR3 DNA is TGTGCCAGCAGGTCCCCCTCGACAGGGGCGGGCGAGCAGTACTTC.

In this sample, this clonotype turned up many times. The chain combines TRBV19 with TRBJ1-2, with D unresolved. Germline V gene data show CDR1 as LNHDA and CDR2 as SQIVND (reference sequence). The CDR3 has 14 amino acids. Trimming removed 6 bases at V and 3 bases at J, with 14 bases between. DNA of the CDR3: TGTGCCAGTAGGATCCTCCAGGACGACTATGGCTACACCTTC. The encoded protein is CASRILQDDYGYTF.

This clonotype came up many times. The chain recombines TRBV19 with TRBJ1-1; a possible D gene is TRBD1 (5 bases). CDR1 and CDR2 from the germline V gene are LNHDA and SQIVND (reference sequence). V was clipped by 6 bases and J by 1 base, with 15 bases between them. This CDR3 has 15 residues. The CDR3 coding sequence is TGTGCCAGTAGGGATGGCGGGGCCACGAACACTGAAGCTTTCTTT. Amino acids: CASRDGGATNTEAFF. Based on the CDR3 plus reference TRBV19 and TRBJ1-1, the full variable domain is DGGITQSPKYLFRKEGQNVTLSCEQNLNHDAMYWYRQDPGQGLRLIYYSQIVNDFQKGDIAEGYSVSREKKESFPLTVTSAQKNPTAFYLCASRDGGATNTEAFFGQGTRLTVV.

The genes are TRBV2 and TRBJ1-4, with 9 nucleotides matching TRBD1. The trim removed 6 bases at V and 4 bases at J, leaving 12 bases unmatched. In germline, CDR1 is SNHLY, CDR2 FYNNEI. The CDR3 length is 17 residues. The CDR3 spells CASRGQGYGYRNEKLFF. CDR3 nucleotides: TGTGCCAGCAGGGGACAGGGATACGGCTACCGTAATGAAAAACTGTTTTTT.

This clonotype was detected only a few times. The chain links TRBV6-5 to TRBJ2-2, with D possibly being TRBD2 (5 bases). V lost 7 bases to trimming and J lost 6 bases, with 12 bases between them. There are 13 residues in the CDR3. CDR1 is MNHEY, CDR2 SVGAGI, per germline. CDR3 protein: CASKGGLSGELFF. As DNA, the CDR3 is TGTGCCAGCAAAGGAGGCCTATCCGGGGAGCTGTTTTTT.